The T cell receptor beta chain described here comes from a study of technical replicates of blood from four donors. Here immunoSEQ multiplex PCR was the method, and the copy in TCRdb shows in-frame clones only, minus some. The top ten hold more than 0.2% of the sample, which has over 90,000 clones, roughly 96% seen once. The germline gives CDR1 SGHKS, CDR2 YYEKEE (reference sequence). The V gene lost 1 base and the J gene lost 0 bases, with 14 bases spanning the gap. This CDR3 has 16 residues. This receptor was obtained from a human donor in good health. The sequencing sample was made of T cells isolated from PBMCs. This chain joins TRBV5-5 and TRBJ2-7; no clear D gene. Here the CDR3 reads CASSLLRHSSSYEQYF. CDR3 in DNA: TGTGCCAGCAGCTTGTTGCGACATTCGAGCTCCTACGAGCAGTACTTC. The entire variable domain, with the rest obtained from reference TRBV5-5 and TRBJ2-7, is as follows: DAGVTQSPTHLIKTRGQQVTLRCSPISGHKSVSWYQQVLGQGPQFIFQYYEKEERGRGNFPDRFSARQFPNYSSELNVNALLLGDSALYLCASSLLRHSSSYEQYFGPGTRLTVT.